These 11 T cell receptor beta chains were all obtained from the same sample, sequenced in a study of blood T cell repertoires in COVID-19. Only in-frame clones appear in the TCRdb table, and some are missing; sequencing was by immunoSEQ multiplex PCR. Altogether tens of thousands of clones are present, 85% being singletons, with the ten largest covering 35% to 40%. The sample comprised peripheral blood. These receptor sequences come from an elderly man with acute or convalescent COVID-19.

The chain is built from TRBV7-3 and TRBJ2-1; 7 nucleotides line up with TRBD1. The germline gives CDR1 SGHTA, CDR2 FQGTGA. This CDR3 region has 14 residues. Trimming cost V 5 bases and J 8 bases; bases outside gene matches: 9. The CDR3 coding sequence is TGTGCCAGCAGCCGAAACGGACAGGTGGATGAGCAGTTCTTC. Translated: CASSRNGQVDEQFF. Full variable domain (missing parts from reference TRBV7-3 and TRBJ2-1): GAGVSQTPSNKVTEKGKYVELRCDPISGHTALYWYRQSLGQGPEFLIYFQGTGAADDSGLPNDRFFAVRPEGSVSTLKIQRTERGDSAVYLCASSRNGQVDEQFFGPGTRLTVL.

CDR3 in DNA: TGTGCCAGTAAGGGCGGGATGAACACCGGGGAGCTGTTTTTT. Residues: CASKGGMNTGELFF. The chain is built from TRBV19 and TRBJ2-2; D may be TRBD2 (6 bases). This CDR3 has 14 residues. V lost 7 bases, J lost 1 base, and 10 bases lay in between. The germline V gene encodes CDR1 LNHDA and CDR2 SQIVND (reference sequence).

The chain joins TRBV15 to TRBJ1-3; D remains unclear. The CDR3 has 16 residues. Germline assignment: CDR1 LNHNV and CDR2 YYDKDF (reference sequence). V was pared by 2 bases and J by 4 bases, with 15 bases between. The CDR3 loop reads CATSRPNQRMGNTIYF. CDR3 coding DNA: TGTGCCACCAGCAGACCGAACCAGAGGATGGGAAACACCATATATTTT.

The chain combines TRBV20-1 with TRBJ2-7; 9 bases map to TRBD1. The CDR3 runs to 11 residues. V shed 6 bases, J shed 6 bases, and the junction held 3 bases outside the gene matches. Per germline, CDR1 DFQATT and CDR2 SNEGSKA (reference sequence). In DNA form, the CDR3 reads TGCAGTGCACAACAGGGGGCCGAGCAGTACTTC. Its translation: CSAQQGAEQYF.

The chain has TRBV12-3 or TRBV12-4 and TRBJ2-1; TRBD2 matches 7 bases. The CDR3 is made up of 13 amino acids. J was trimmed by 10 bases and V by 6 bases; bases with no gene match: 9. In DNA, the CDR3 is TGTGCCAGCAGCGACGGACCAGCGGGGGAGCAGTTCTTC. The encoded protein is CASSDGPAGEQFF.

The J gene is TRBJ2-7, the V gene TRBV11-2, with TRBD1 as a possible D gene (5 bases). Germline V CDR1 and CDR2: SGHAT, FQNNGV. The CDR3 spans 13 residues. With 3 bases removed from V and 0 bases from J, the gap between germline ends came to 6 bases. The CDR3 DNA is TGTGCCAGCAGCTTGCAGGGCTCCTACGAGCAGTACTTC. It translates to CASSLQGSYEQYF. The variable domain in full, with the rest retrieved from reference TRBV11-2 and TRBJ2-7, is EAGVAQSPRYKIIEKRQSVAFWCNPISGHATLYWYQQILGQGPKLLIQFQNNGVVDDSQLPKDRFSAERLKGVDSTLKIQPAKLEDSAVYLCASSLQGSYEQYFGPGTRLTVT.

This chain links TRBV3-1 (or the pseudogene TRBV3-2) with TRBJ2-7; 7 bases fit TRBD2. V lost 2 bases, J lost 4 bases, and 8 bases stayed unmatched. Germline loops: CDR1 LGHDT, CDR2 YNNKEL (reference sequence). There are 15 residues in the CDR3. CDR3 bases: TGTGCCAGCAGCCAACAGGGAGGGCCTCGTTACGAGCAGTACTTC. It translates to CASSQQGGPRYEQYF.

The chain has TRBV28 and TRBJ1-1, with D unclear. Germline CDR1 is MDHEN and CDR2 is SYDVKM. V was pared by 6 bases and J by 2 bases, with 13 bases between. The CDR3 spans 14 residues. Written as DNA, the CDR3 is TGTGCCAGCAGGCGGGTCCTAGAAAACACTGAAGCTTTCTTT. This sequence encodes CASRRVLENTEAFF.

The J gene is TRBJ1-1, the V gene TRBV6-5, with TRBD1 matching 9 bases. Trimming cost V 4 bases and J 5 bases; bases outside gene matches: 5. The germline CDR1 and CDR2 sequences are MNHEY and SVGAGI. The CDR3 spans 14 residues. For the CDR3, the DNA is TGTGCCAGCAGTTCCAGACAGGGGGGGACTGAAGCTTTCTTT. Amino acid sequence: CASSSRQGGTEAFF.

This clone has just one count. The gene calls are TRBV7-9 and TRBJ2-2; 7 bases are shared with TRBD1. This CDR3 has 16 residues. V gave up 4 bases and J gave up 2 bases; unmatched junction bases: 7. CDR1 is SEHNR, CDR2 FQNEAQ, per germline (reference sequence). In nucleotides, the CDR3 is TGTGCCAGCAGCTCTTCAACAGGGGTCAACACCGGGGAGCTGTTTTTT. Protein: CASSSSTGVNTGELFF.

This chain joins TRBV18 and TRBJ1-2, with TRBD1 identical over 8 bases. Germline CDR1 KGHSH, CDR2 LQKENI. This CDR3 is 15 amino acids long. The junction had 4 bases not matched to a gene; V was cut back by 0 bases and J by 4 bases. The CDR3, as DNA: TGTGCCAGCTCACCACCGAGGGACAGGCGCTATGGCTACACCTTC. Protein sequence: CASSPPRDRRYGYTF.